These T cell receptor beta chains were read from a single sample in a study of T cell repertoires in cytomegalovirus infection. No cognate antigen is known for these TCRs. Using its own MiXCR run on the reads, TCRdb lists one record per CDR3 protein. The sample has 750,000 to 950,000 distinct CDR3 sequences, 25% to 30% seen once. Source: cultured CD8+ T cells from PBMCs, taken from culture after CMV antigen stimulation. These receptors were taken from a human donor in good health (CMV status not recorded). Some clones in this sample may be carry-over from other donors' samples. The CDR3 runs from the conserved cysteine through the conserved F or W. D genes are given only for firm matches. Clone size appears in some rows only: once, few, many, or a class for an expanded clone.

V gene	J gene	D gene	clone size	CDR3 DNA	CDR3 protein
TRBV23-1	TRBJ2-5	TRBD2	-	TGCGCCAGCAGTCAATCGGAACTAGCGGGGGGGTTAGAGACCCAGTACTTC	CASSQSELAGGLETQYF
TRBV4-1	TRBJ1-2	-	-	TGCGCCAGCAGCCAGAATGGGGTTGGCTACACCTTC	CASSQNGVGYTF
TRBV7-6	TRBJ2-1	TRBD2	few	TGTGCTAGCAGCTTAGAGCTCGCGGGGGGGCCAGTTGAGCAGTTCTTC	CASSLELAGGPVEQFF
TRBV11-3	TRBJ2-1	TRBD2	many	TGTGCCAGCAGCTTAGAGCGGGGACTATACAATGAGCAGTTCTTC	CASSLERGLYNEQFF
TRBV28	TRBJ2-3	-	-	TGTGCCAGCAGTTCAGGACTGACGACAGATACGCAGTATTTT	CASSSGLTTDTQYF
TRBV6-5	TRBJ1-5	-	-	TGTGCCAGCAGTTACGGGGGGCGTGGTAGCAATCAGCCCCAGCATTTT	CASSYGGRGSNQPQHF
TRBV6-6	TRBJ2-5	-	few	TGTGCCAGCAGTTACGAGGAGGGTTCGGGAGAGACCCAGTACTTC	CASSYEEGSGETQYF
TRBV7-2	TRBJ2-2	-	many	TGTGCCAGCAGCTTAGGGGAAGGTGCCACCGGGGAGCTGTTTTTT	CASSLGEGATGELFF
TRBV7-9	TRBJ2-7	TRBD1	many	TGTGCCAGCAGCTTATACAACAGGGGCAACGAGCAGTACTTC	CASSLYNRGNEQYF
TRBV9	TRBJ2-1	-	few	TGTGCCAGCAGCTCATCAAGCGGCAGAACCTACAATGAGCAGTTCTTC	CASSSSSGRTYNEQFF
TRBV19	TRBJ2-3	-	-	TGTGCCAGTAGTACGGGCCAATCCCTGACAGATACGCAGTATTTT	CASSTGQSLTDTQYF
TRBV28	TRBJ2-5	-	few	TGTGCCAGCAGTCCTGATCTCCAAGAGACCCAGTACTTC	CASSPDLQETQYF
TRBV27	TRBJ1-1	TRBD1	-	TGTGCCAGCAGGTACTTACAGGGGAACGTTTTGAACACTGAAGCTTTCTTT	CASRYLQGNVLNTEAFF
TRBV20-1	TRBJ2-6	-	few	TGCAGTGCTAGAGAGTGGGGGGCTGGGGCCAACGTCCTGACTTTC	CSAREWGAGANVLTF
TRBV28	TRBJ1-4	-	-	TGTGCCAGCAGCCTAACGGGGCGAAAGAATGAAAAACTGTTTTTT	CASSLTGRKNEKLFF
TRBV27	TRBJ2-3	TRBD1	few	TGTGCCAGCAGTTCACTCGACAGGGGGCTAGCAGATACGCAGTATTTT	CASSSLDRGLADTQYF
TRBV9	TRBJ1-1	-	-	TGTGCCAGCAGCGTAGTCTACATGGGCCCGGGGGTCGCTGAAGCTTTCTTT	CASSVVYMGPGVAEAFF
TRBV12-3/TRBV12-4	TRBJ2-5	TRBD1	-	TGTGCCAGCAGTACCCGGGACAGGGTACATGGCGGTCGGGAGACCCAGTACTTC	CASSTRDRVHGGRETQYF
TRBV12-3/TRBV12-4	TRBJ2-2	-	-	TGTGCCAGCAGCCCCGTGGGGACCGGGGAGCTGTTTTTT	CASSPVGTGELFF
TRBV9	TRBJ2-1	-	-	TGTGCCAGCAGCGTAGGGCTAGCCTCCTACAATGAGCAGTTCTTC	CASSVGLASYNEQFF
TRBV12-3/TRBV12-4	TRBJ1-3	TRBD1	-	TGTGCCAGCAGTCCGATGGGACAGGGAATAGGAAACACCATATATTTT	CASSPMGQGIGNTIYF
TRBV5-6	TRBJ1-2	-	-	TGTGCCAGCATCCCTCGGCAGGGTGGCTATGGCTACACCTTC	CASIPRQGGYGYTF
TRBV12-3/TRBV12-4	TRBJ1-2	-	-	TGTGCCAGCAGTCCCTGGGGGGGGGATGGCTACACCTTC	CASSPWGGDGYTF
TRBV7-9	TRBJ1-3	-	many	TGTGCCAGCAGCTTCATCGTAGAAAACACCATATATTTT	CASSFIVENTIYF
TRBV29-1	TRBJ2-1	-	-	TGCAGCGTTGAATTGGGGACCGATGAGCAGTTCTTC	CSVELGTDEQFF
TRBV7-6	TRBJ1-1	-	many	TGTGCCAGCAGCTCGACAGTGAACACTGAAGCTTTCTTT	CASSSTVNTEAFF
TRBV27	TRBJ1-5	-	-	TGTGCCAGCAGCAAAGGGGGGGTGAGAAGTCAGCCCCAGCATTTT	CASSKGGVRSQPQHF
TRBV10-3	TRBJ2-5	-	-	TGTGCCATCAGTGAGCTAAGGTACCAAGAGACCCAGTACTTC	CAISELRYQETQYF
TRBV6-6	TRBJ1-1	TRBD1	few	TGTGCCAGCAGTTACACCCCCCGGACAGGGGAAACTGAAGCTTTCTTT	CASSYTPRTGETEAFF
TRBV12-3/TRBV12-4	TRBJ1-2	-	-	TGTGCCAGCAGTTTTCTGATGGAAAGTGGCTACACCTTC	CASSFLMESGYTF
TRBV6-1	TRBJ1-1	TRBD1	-	TGTGCCAGCACATACGGGCCCACCGGGACAGGGGGTTTCACTGAAGCTTTCTTT	CASTYGPTGTGGFTEAFF
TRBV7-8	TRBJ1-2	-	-	TGTGCCAGCGGCCTCAGTGGCGGTACCTATGGCTACACCTTC	CASGLSGGTYGYTF
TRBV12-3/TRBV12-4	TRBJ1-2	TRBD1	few	TGTGCCAGCAGTCCACAGGGGATCTATGGCTACACCTTC	CASSPQGIYGYTF
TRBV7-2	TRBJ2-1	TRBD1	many	TGTGCCAGCAGCTTGGGACAGGGGGCCCATGAGCAGTTCTTC	CASSLGQGAHEQFF
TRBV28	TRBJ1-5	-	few	TGTGCCAGCACGCCAGAGGGCCTTCAGCCCCAGCATTTT	CASTPEGLQPQHF
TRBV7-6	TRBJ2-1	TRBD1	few	TGTGCCAGCAGCTTAAGGACAGGGAAGGGTAATGAGCAGTTCTTC	CASSLRTGKGNEQFF
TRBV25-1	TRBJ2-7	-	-	TGTGCCAGCAAGGGGCGGGTCTACGAGCAGCACTTC	CASKGRVYEQHF
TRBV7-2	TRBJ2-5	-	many	TGTGCCAGCATGACTCCGCCGGCCCTGGGGACCCAGTACTTC	CASMTPPALGTQYF
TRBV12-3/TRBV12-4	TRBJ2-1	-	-	TGTGCCAGCATTGACAACTACAATGAGCAGTTCTTC	CASIDNYNEQFF
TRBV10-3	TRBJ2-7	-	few	TGTGCCATCAGTGAGAGGTCCTACGAGCAGTACTTC	CAISERSYEQYF
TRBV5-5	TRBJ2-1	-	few	TGTGCCAGCAGCTTCCTCGTACAGGGCCACAATGAGCAGTTCTTC	CASSFLVQGHNEQFF
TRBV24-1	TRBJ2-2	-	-	TGTGCCACCAGTGATTCAATCACCGGGGAGCTGTTTTTT	CATSDSITGELFF
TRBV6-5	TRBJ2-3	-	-	TGTGCCAGCGGACCGGGATACTGGAGCACAGATACGCAGTATTTT	CASGPGYWSTDTQYF
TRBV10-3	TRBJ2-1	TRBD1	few	TGTGCCATCACGACAGGGGGATACAATGAGCAGTTCTTC	CAITTGGYNEQFF
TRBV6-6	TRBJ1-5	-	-	TGTGCCACTTTACAGTTCAATCAGCCCCAGCATTTT	CATLQFNQPQHF
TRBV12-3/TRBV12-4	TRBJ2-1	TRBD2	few	TGTGCCATTACTCACCCGCTAGCGGGGGGGAGCTCCTACAATGAGCAGTTCTTC	CAITHPLAGGSSYNEQFF
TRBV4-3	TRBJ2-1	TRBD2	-	TGCGCCAGCAGCTACTCACTCGGGACTAGCGGGGGGGCCACCTCCTACAATGAGCAGTTCTTC	CASSYSLGTSGGATSYNEQFF
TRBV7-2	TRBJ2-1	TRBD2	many	TGTGCCACCGGACTAGCGGTATACAATGAGCAGTTCTTC	CATGLAVYNEQFF
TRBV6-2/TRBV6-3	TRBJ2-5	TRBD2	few	TGTGCCAGCAGTGACGGGACTAGCGGGGTCCAAGAGACCCAGTACTTC	CASSDGTSGVQETQYF
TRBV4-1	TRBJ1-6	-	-	TGCGCCAGCAGCCAAGATGAGGGGTTCAGCTCCTATAATTCACCCCTCCACTTT	CASSQDEGFSSYNSPLHF
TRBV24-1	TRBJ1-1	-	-	TGTGCCACCAGCGGGAGGACGCAAAATGAAGCTTTCTTT	CATSGRTQNEAFF
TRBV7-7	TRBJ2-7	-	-	TGTGCTAGCAGCCCTGACAACGCCTACGAGCAGTACTTC	CASSPDNAYEQYF